The 4 T cell receptor beta chains presented below share a single source sample, sequenced in a study of Ad26.COV2.S vaccination and SARS-CoV-2 variants. Clones were sequenced by immunoSEQ multiplex PCR, and TCRdb holds only the in-frame ones, with some missing. The sample includes a few hundred thousand clones, 80% to 95% of them seen just once. The treatment denotes: 19 received Ad26.COV2.S at low or high dose, single or two shots; 5 received placebo; per-sample allocation not given. Each sample was drawn 63 days after the first injection (of vaccine or placebo). The material sequenced was peripheral blood, taken in a trial of Ad26.COV2.S vaccine versus placebo. The receptors here all came from a person between 18 and 59 years old who received the Ad26.COV2.S COVID-19 vaccine or a placebo.

This clone has only a few counts. This sequence joins TRBV7-9 and TRBJ1-6; D is unresolved. CDR1 is SEHNR, CDR2 FQNEAQ, per germline (reference sequence). V was clipped by 1 base and J by 6 bases, with 10 bases between them. CDR3 length: 15 residues. CDR3 sequence reads: CASSLDGSRNSPLHF. The DNA for the CDR3 is TGTGCCAGCAGCTTAGACGGTTCTCGTAATTCACCCCTCCACTTT.

Written as DNA, the CDR3 is TGTGCCATCAGTGACGGCCCAGGGGGTAGAGATGGCTACACCTTC. Protein sequence: CAISDGPGGRDGYTF. The chain recombines TRBV10-3 with TRBJ1-2; 7 bases map to TRBD1. From germline, CDR1 is ENHRY and CDR2 SYGVKD. The CDR3 is 15 residues long. J lost 6 bases, V lost 3 bases, and 10 bases had no gene match.

The chain joins TRBV11-2 to TRBJ2-7, with a possible D match to TRBD1 (6 bases). Trimming shortened V by 7 bases and J by 6 bases, and 19 bases separated the two germline ends. Germline V lookup: CDR1 SGHAT, CDR2 FQNNGV. CDR3 size: 14 residues. The CDR3 is CASTRQAKVGEQYF. CDR3 nucleotides: TGTGCCAGCACCCGACAGGCGAAGGTCGGCGAGCAGTACTTC.

The chain combines TRBV11-2 with TRBJ1-6, with TRBD1 as a possible D gene (5 bases). V was shortened by 5 bases and J by 13 bases, with 21 bases between the two germline ends. The CDR3 covers 15 residues. Germline values: CDR1 SGHAT, CDR2 FQNNGV. The CDR3 DNA reads TGTGCCAGCAGCGATCGCGGGGCGGGCCGCTTGCCCCTCCACTTT. This encodes CASSDRGAGRLPLHF. Filled out from reference TRBV11-2 and TRBJ1-6, the complete variable domain reads EAGVAQSPRYKIIEKRQSVAFWCNPISGHATLYWYQQILGQGPKLLIQFQNNGVVDDSQLPKDRFSAERLKGVDSTLKIQPAKLEDSAVYLCASSDRGAGRLPLHFGNGTRLTVT.